This paragraph reports one TCR beta chain. Its matching antigen is unknown. TCRdb keeps only in-frame clones here, not all; method: immunoSEQ multiplex PCR. The sample has approximately 18,000 clones; 76% are singletons. Time point meaning: cycle 4 day 1 (C4D1), after 5 to 7 weeks of nivolumab. Relapses following autologous stem cell transplantation were seen in all patients, with brentuximab vedotin exposure varying. The sample comes from a study of PD-1 blockade in classical Hodgkin lymphoma. The overall study: The patients were dosed with nivolumab 3 mg/kg, infused intravenously every 2 weeks.

The V gene lost 0 bases and the J gene lost 2 bases, with 16 bases spanning the gap. The CDR3 runs to 17 residues. Study-wide results and limits: The CD4+ diversity rise by C4D1 was clearest in complete responders. Baseline TCR diversity was reportedly lower in newly diagnosed patients than healthy donors.

Sequencing was performed on peripheral blood mononuclear cells (PBMCs), taken before the fourth cycle of nivolumab. The chain couples TRBV23-1 to TRBJ1-2; D might be TRBD1 (6 bases). TRBV23-1 is classed as an ORF, of uncertain function. This receptor was identified in a human donor with classical Hodgkin lymphoma. The DNA of the CDR3 is TGCGCCAGCAGTCAATCTTGGACAGAGAAACCCAACTATGGCTACACCTTC. Its translation: CASSQSWTEKPNYGYTF.